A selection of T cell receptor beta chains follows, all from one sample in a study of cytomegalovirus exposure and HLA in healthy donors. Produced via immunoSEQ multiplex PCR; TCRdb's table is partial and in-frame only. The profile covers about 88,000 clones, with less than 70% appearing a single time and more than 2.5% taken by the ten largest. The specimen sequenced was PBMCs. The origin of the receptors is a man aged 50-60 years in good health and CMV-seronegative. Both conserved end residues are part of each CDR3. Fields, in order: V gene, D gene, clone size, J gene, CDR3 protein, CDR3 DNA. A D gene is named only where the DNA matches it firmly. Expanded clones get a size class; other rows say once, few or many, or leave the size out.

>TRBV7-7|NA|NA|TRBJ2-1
CASSLGNNNEQFF
TGTGCTAGCAGCTTAGGCAACAACAATGAGCAGTTCTTC
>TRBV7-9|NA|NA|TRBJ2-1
CASSGAGTGGGNEQFF
TGTGCCAGCAGCGGCGCCGGGACTGGGGGAGGCAATGAGCAGTTCTTC
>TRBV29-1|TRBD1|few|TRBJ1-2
CSVRQGEGYGYTF
TGCAGCGTAAGACAGGGGGAGGGCTATGGCTACACCTTC
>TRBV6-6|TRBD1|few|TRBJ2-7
CASSTGAANEQYF
TGTGCCAGCAGTACAGGGGCTGCCAACGAGCAGTACTTC
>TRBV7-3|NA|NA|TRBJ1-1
CASSLGGRVNTEAFF
TGTGCCAGCAGCCTAGGGGGGAGGGTGAACACTGAAGCTTTCTTT
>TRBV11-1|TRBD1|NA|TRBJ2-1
CASSLRRWTGKNNEQFF
TGTGCCAGCAGCTTACGACGCTGGACAGGGAAAAACAATGAGCAGTTCTTC
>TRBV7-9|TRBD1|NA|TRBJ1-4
CASSSLIGQGVTNEKLFF
TGTGCCAGCAGCTCATTAATAGGACAGGGGGTAACTAATGAAAAACTGTTTTTT
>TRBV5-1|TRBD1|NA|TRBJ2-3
CASSLTRTGPTTASTDTQYF
TGCGCCAGCAGCTTGACTAGGACAGGGCCGACGACTGCTAGCACAGATACGCAGTATTTT
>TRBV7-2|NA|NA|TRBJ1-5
CASSTHGQNQPQHF
TGTGCCAGCAGTACCCACGGACAGAATCAGCCCCAGCATTTT
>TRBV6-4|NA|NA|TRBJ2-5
CASSWGLGETQYF
TGTGCCAGCAGTTGGGGACTCGGTGAGACCCAGTACTTC
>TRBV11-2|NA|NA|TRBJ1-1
CASWGRGAGNTEAFF
TGTGCCAGCTGGGGCCGGGGGGCGGGGAACACTGAAGCTTTCTTT
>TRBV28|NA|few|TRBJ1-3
CASSLPGNTIYF
TGTGCCAGCAGTCTCCCTGGAAACACCATATATTTT
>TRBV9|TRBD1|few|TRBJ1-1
CASSVTGMNTEAFF
TGTGCCAGCAGCGTGACAGGGATGAACACTGAAGCTTTCTTT
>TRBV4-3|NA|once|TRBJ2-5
CASSQVKGGTGVGETQYF
TGCGCCAGCAGCCAAGTCAAGGGTGGGACGGGGGTCGGAGAGACCCAGTACTTC
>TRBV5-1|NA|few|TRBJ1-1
CASSPLTGNTEAFF
TGCGCCAGCAGCCCCCTTACAGGAAACACTGAAGCTTTCTTT
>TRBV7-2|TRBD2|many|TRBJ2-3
CASSLVRGGRTDTQYF
TGTGCCAGCAGCTTAGTCCGGGGGGGGCGCACAGATACGCAGTATTTT
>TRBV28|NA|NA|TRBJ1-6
CASSLGRESPLHF
TGTGCCAGCAGTTTAGGCCGGGAATCACCCCTCCACTTT
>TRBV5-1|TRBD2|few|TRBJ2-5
CASSFSGQETQYF
TGCGCCAGCAGCTTTAGCGGGCAAGAGACCCAGTACTTC
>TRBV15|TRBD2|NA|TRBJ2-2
CATNLGLAGNSNTGELFF
TGTGCCACTAACTTGGGACTAGCGGGGAACTCGAACACCGGGGAGCTGTTTTTT
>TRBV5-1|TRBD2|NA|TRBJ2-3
CASSLPSGATDTQYF
TGCGCCAGCAGCTTGCCTAGCGGGGCCACAGATACGCAGTATTTT
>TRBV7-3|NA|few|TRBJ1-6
CASSLRSRSSYNSPLHF
TGTGCCAGCAGCTTAAGATCTAGGAGCTCCTATAATTCACCCCTCCACTTT
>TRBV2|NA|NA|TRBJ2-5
CASSVGTSQETQYF
TGTGCCAGCAGTGTCGGGACTTCGCAAGAGACCCAGTACTTC
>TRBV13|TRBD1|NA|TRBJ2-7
CASSLRQGYSYEQYF
TGTGCCAGCAGCTTACGACAGGGATACTCCTACGAGCAGTACTTC
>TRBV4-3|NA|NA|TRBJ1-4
CASSQESRPEKLFF
TGCGCCAGCAGCCAAGAATCCAGGCCTGAAAAACTGTTTTTT
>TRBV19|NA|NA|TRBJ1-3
CASSQQVASGNTIYF
TGTGCCAGTAGCCAGCAGGTGGCTTCAGGAAACACCATATATTTT
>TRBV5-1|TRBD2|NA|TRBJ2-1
CASSLGLAEDNEQFF
TGCGCCAGCAGCCTCGGACTAGCGGAAGACAATGAGCAGTTCTTC
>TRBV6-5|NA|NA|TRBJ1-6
CASSTYRWSPLHF
TGTGCCAGCAGTACCTACAGGTGGTCACCCCTCCACTTT
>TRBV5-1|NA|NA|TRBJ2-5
CASSLPGASQETQYF
TGCGCCAGCAGCCTCCCAGGGGCATCCCAAGAGACCCAGTACTTC
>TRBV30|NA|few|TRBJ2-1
CAWSPATSSYNEQFF
TGTGCCTGGAGTCCGGCGACAAGCTCCTACAATGAGCAGTTCTTC
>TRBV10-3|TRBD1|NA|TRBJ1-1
CAISGQGRDTEAFF
TGTGCCATCAGTGGACAGGGAAGGGACACTGAAGCTTTCTTT
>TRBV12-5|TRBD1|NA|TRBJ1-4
CASGLQGAGEKLFF
TGTGCTAGTGGTCTACAGGGGGCAGGGGAAAAACTGTTTTTT
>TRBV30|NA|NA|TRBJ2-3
CAWSVRGFQVTQYF
TGTGCCTGGAGTGTACGGGGGTTCCAGGTTACGCAGTATTTT
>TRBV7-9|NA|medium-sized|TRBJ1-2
CASSFSSEYGYTF
TGTGCCAGCAGCTTCTCGTCGGAGTATGGCTACACCTTC
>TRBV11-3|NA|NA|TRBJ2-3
CASVRRGGTDTQYF
TGTGCCAGCGTTCGAAGGGGGGGGACAGATACGCAGTATTTT
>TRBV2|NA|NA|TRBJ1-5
CASSAPGGGQPQHF
TGTGCCAGCAGCGCTCCGGGTGGCGGTCAGCCCCAGCATTTT
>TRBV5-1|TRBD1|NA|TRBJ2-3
CASSEVGGNTQYF
TGCGCCAGCAGCGAGGTAGGGGGCAATACGCAGTATTTT
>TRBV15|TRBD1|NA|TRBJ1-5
CATSPRDRGSRNQPQHF
TGTGCCACCAGCCCTCGGGACAGAGGTTCTCGGAATCAGCCCCAGCATTTT
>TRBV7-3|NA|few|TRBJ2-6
CASSPGRSGANVLTF
TGTGCCAGCAGCCCCGGCAGGTCTGGGGCCAACGTCCTGACTTTC
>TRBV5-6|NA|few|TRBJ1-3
CASSLGPTAFSGNTIYF
TGTGCCAGCAGCTTGGGCCCCACAGCCTTCTCTGGAAACACCATATATTTT
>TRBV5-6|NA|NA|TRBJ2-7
CASSLRRDYEQYF
TGTGCCAGCAGCTTGCGCAGGGACTACGAGCAGTACTTC
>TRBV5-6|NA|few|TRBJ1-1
CASSFSGSDTEAFF
TGTGCCAGCAGCTTCTCAGGGTCGGACACTGAAGCTTTCTTT
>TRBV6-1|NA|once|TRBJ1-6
CASSTGHRVALHF
TGTGCCAGCAGCACAGGGCATAGGGTCGCTCTCCACTTT
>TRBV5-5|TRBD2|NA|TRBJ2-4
CASSPWTSGGIQYF
TGTGCCAGCAGCCCCTGGACTAGCGGAGGGATTCAGTACTTC
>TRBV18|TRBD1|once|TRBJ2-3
CASSNHRGYGTDTQYF
TGTGCCAGCTCAAACCACAGGGGATACGGCACAGATACGCAGTATTTT
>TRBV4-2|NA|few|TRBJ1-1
CASSQGQGRDTEAFF
TGTGCCAGCAGCCAAGGCCAGGGGCGAGACACTGAAGCTTTCTTT
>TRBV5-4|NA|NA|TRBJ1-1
CASSVPTGNTEAFF
TGTGCCAGCAGCGTACCGACAGGGAACACTGAAGCTTTCTTT
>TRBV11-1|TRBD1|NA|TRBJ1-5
CASSLAKGTDLSNQPQHF
TGTGCCAGCAGCTTAGCCAAAGGGACAGATCTTAGCAATCAGCCCCAGCATTTT
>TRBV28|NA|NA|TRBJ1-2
CASSNDGLYGYTF
TGTGCCAGCAGTAACGACGGACTCTATGGCTACACCTTC
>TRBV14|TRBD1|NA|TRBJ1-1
CASSPGQGSWYTEAFF
TGTGCCAGCAGCCCAGGACAGGGTTCGTGGTACACTGAAGCTTTCTTT
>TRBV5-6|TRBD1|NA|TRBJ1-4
CASSLSGTGATNEKLFF
TGTGCCAGCAGCCTAAGCGGGACAGGGGCAACTAATGAAAAACTGTTTTTT
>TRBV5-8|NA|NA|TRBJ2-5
CASSHDWGHQETQYF
TGTGCCAGCAGCCATGATTGGGGGCATCAAGAGACCCAGTACTTC
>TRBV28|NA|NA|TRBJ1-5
CASSAGAGNQPQHF
TGTGCCAGCAGTGCGGGGGCTGGCAATCAGCCCCAGCATTTT
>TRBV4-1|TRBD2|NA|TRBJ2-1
CASSQDGWGGWANEQFF
TGCGCCAGCAGCCAAGATGGATGGGGGGGGTGGGCCAATGAGCAGTTCTTC
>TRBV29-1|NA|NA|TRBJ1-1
CSVDWWGGEAFF
TGCAGCGTTGATTGGTGGGGAGGTGAAGCTTTCTTT
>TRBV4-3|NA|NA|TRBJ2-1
CASSQFFAGQYFDEQFF
TGCGCCAGCAGCCAATTCTTCGCTGGACAGTACTTTGATGAGCAGTTCTTC
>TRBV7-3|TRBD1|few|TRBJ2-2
CASRQGFTGELFF
TGTGCCAGCCGACAGGGGTTCACCGGGGAGCTGTTTTTT
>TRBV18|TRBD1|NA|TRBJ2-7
CASSPTTGPEQYF
TGTGCCAGCTCACCCACGACAGGGCCCGAGCAGTACTTC
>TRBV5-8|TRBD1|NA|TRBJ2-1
CASSFHGQGGSVYNEQFF
TGTGCCAGCAGCTTTCATGGACAGGGTGGGTCGGTTTACAATGAGCAGTTCTTC
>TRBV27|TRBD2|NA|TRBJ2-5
CASRAGQLAGVGTQYF
TGTGCCAGCAGGGCAGGCCAACTAGCGGGAGTCGGGACCCAGTACTTC
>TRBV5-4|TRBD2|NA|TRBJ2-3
CASSLGPGGANTDTQYF
TGTGCCAGCAGCCTAGGGCCCGGGGGGGCCAACACAGATACGCAGTATTTT